These 18 T cell receptor beta chains were all obtained from the same sample, sequenced in a study of CD8+CD57+ T cells in acquired aplastic anemia. Genomic DNA templated the TCR beta VDJ and CDR3 profiling. TCRdb re-analysed the reads in MiXCR, keeping a single row per CDR3 protein. The sample carries over 150,000 distinct CDR3 sequences, over 50% recorded once. The patients chosen for sequencing had shown expansion of CD8+CD57+ cells (detected by flow cytometry). What was sequenced was sorted CD4+, CD8+, or CD8+CD57+ T cells (not recorded which) from PBMCs. The receptors originated from a human donor with aplastic anemia.

This chain links TRBV29-1 with TRBJ1-5, with D tentatively TRBD1 (5 bases). Looked up from germline, CDR1 is SQVTM and CDR2 is ANQGSEA. The CDR3 totals 14 residues. V dropped 4 bases and J dropped 2 bases, with 12 bases sitting between them. CDR3 nucleotide sequence: TGCAGCGTTGCCGGGGGTCTTCGCAATCAGCCCCAGCATTTT. Translated: CSVAGGLRNQPQHF.

This chain connects TRBV10-3 to TRBJ1-4, with 8 bases fitting TRBD1. The junction had 9 bases not matched to a gene; V was cut back by 3 bases and J by 6 bases. The CDR3 covers 16 residues. Germline CDR1 reads ENHRY; CDR2 reads SYGVKD. Here the CDR3 reads CAISDWSTGGDEKLFF. DNA of the CDR3: TGTGCCATCAGTGACTGGAGTACAGGGGGTGATGAAAAACTGTTTTTT.

In the case of this clonotype: One end of the junction does not line up with germline, which may come from a read error. The chain is built from TRBV10-1 and TRBJ2-3; D perhaps matches TRBD2 (6 bases). Germline V gene sequence: CDR1 WNHNN, CDR2 SYGVQD (reference sequence). This CDR3 is built from 15 residues. The CDR3 region is CAGSEKGTGTDTQYF. CDR3 nucleotide sequence: TGCGCCGGCAGTGAGAAGGGGACTGGAACAGATACGCAGTATTTT.

As to this clonotype: This clone may be a read error of a much larger clone one base away. The chain uses TRBV9 and TRBJ2-2; 7 nucleotides align to TRBD1. The germline V gene has CDR1 SGDLS and CDR2 YYNGEE. The CDR3 totals 13 residues. The CDR3 DNA is TGTGCCAGCAGCAACAGGGGCTCCGGGGATCTGTTTTTT. It is translated as CASSNRGSGDLFF.

This chain joins TRBV2 and TRBJ2-2; 7 bases agree with TRBD1. The germline CDR1 and CDR2 sequences are SNHLY and FYNNEI. The CDR3 extends over 15 amino acids. J gave up 2 bases and V 4 bases, and 4 bases lay outside the gene matches. CDR3 protein: CASSGRQGNTGELFF. The DNA for the CDR3 is TGTGCCAGCAGTGGAAGACAGGGTAACACCGGGGAGCTGTTTTTT.

This clonotype was counted many times. CDR3 DNA: TGTGCCAGCAGTGAGGGGGGGGCGGCAGATACGCAGTATTTT. Translation: CASSEGGAADTQYF. The chain uses TRBV6-4 and TRBJ2-3, with D perhaps matching TRBD2 (7 bases). V was clipped by 3 bases and J by 4 bases, with 11 bases between them. Germline CDR1 is MRHNA and CDR2 is SNTAGT. The CDR3 is made up of 14 amino acids.

This clonotype appeared many times. V usage is TRBV9 and J usage is TRBJ2-1; the D gene is possibly TRBD1 (6 bases). Trimming shortened V by 7 bases and J by 8 bases, and 10 bases separated the two germline ends. The CDR3 runs to 11 residues. Germline V gene sequence: CDR1 SGDLS, CDR2 YYNGEE. CDR3 loop: CASGGPDEQFF. Written as DNA, the CDR3 is TGTGCCAGCGGGGGCCCCGATGAGCAGTTCTTC.

This clonotype was observed at least ten times. The chain employs TRBV3-1 and TRBJ1-1, with TRBD1 matching 9 bases. Germline values: CDR1 LGHDT, CDR2 YNNKEL (reference sequence). The CDR3 runs to 14 residues. Trimming removed 3 bases from V and 8 bases from J; junction bases left unmatched: 7. The CDR3 loop reads CASSHHTGGAEAFF. DNA for the CDR3: TGTGCCAGCAGCCACCACACAGGGGGCGCGGAAGCTTTCTTT.

A note on this clonotype: Possible read error: a much larger clone is one base away. The gene calls are TRBV11-1 and TRBJ1-4, with D possibly TRBD1 on 6 matching bases. V shed 6 bases and J shed 1 base, with 15 bases lying between them. Germline V CDR1 and CDR2: SGHAT, FQDESV (reference sequence). The CDR3 length is 16 residues. The CDR3 loop reads CASSSPGVGTNEKLFF. In DNA, the CDR3 is TGTGCCAGCAGTTCCCCAGGGGTTGGAACTAATGAAAAACTGTTTTTT. Full variable domain (remainder filled in from reference TRBV11-1 and TRBJ1-4): EAEVAQSPRYKITEKSQAVAFWCDPISGHATLYWYRQILGQGPELLVQFQDESVVDDSQLPKDRFSAERLKGVDSTLKIQPAELGDSAMYLCASSSPGVGTNEKLFFGSGTQLSVL.

This clonotype occurred many times. The chain links TRBV5-4 to TRBJ2-3; D is uncertain. The V and J ends lost 0 bases and 1 base respectively, with 9 bases between them. Germline V gene data show CDR1 as SGHNT and CDR2 as YYREEE (reference sequence). The CDR3 consists of 15 residues. CDR3 sequence reads: CASSLDVVGTDTQYF. CDR3 in DNA: TGTGCCAGCAGCTTGGATGTGGTGGGCACAGATACGCAGTATTTT.

This clonotype has more than one count but fewer than ten. The CDR3 loop reads CAIKGTGGDNEQFF. The CDR3, as DNA: TGTGCCATCAAGGGGACTGGGGGCGACAATGAGCAGTTCTTC. V is TRBV10-3 and J is TRBJ2-1, with D perhaps given as TRBD1 or TRBD2 (6 bases each). The V end lost 7 bases, the J end lost 5 bases, and 15 bases lay between the germline ends. Germline V lookup: CDR1 ENHRY, CDR2 SYGVKD. The CDR3 spans 14 residues.

The gene calls are TRBV10-1 and TRBJ1-3, with D perhaps matching TRBD1 (5 bases). The germline gives CDR1 WNHNN, CDR2 SYGVQD (reference sequence). The CDR3 loop spans 16 amino acids. The ends were cut back, 2 bases at V and 4 bases at J, with 15 bases in the middle. As DNA, the CDR3 is TGCGCCAGCAGTGAGGACGGGACGGCGGCGGGAAACACCATATATTTT. As protein: CASSEDGTAAGNTIYF.

The chain recombines TRBV10-3 with TRBJ2-7; 10 bases are a match to TRBD2. Germline trimming cut 5 bases from V and 2 bases from J; bases unmatched to any gene: 0. The germline V gene has CDR1 ENHRY and CDR2 SYGVKD. The CDR3 consists of 13 residues. The CDR3 sequence: CAISSGGAYEQYF. The CDR3 DNA reads TGTGCCATCAGTAGCGGGGGGGCCTACGAGCAGTACTTC.

The chain uses TRBV4-2 and TRBJ2-1, with 8 bases identical to TRBD2. There are 16 residues in the CDR3. V shed 4 bases and J 6 bases; nucleotides not matched to a gene: 11. The germline V gene has CDR1 LGHNA and CDR2 YNFKEQ. Here the CDR3 reads CASSPRTAGEVNEQFF. For the CDR3, the DNA is TGTGCCAGCAGCCCCAGAACAGCGGGAGAGGTCAATGAGCAGTTCTTC.

The table lists this clonotype with many counts. The chain is built from TRBV6-5 and TRBJ1-1, with D possibly being TRBD1 (5 bases). The CDR3 is 14 residues long. The germline V gene has CDR1 MNHEY and CDR2 SVGAGI. V dropped 2 bases and J dropped 3 bases, with 10 bases sitting between them. CDR3 DNA sequence: TGTGCCAGCAGTTACGGGGGGTCGGACACTGAAGCTTTCTTT. Protein sequence: CASSYGGSDTEAFF.

The rearrangement joins TRBV7-9 to TRBJ2-7, with D perhaps TRBD2 (5 bases). There are 14 residues in the CDR3. CDR1 SEHNR and CDR2 FQNEAQ come from the germline V gene (reference sequence). V was cut by 3 bases and J by 1 base, with 10 bases left in between. Here the CDR3 reads CASSFTTGSYEQYF. The DNA for the CDR3 is TGTGCCAGCAGCTTCACTACGGGATCCTACGAGCAGTACTTC.

The V and J genes are TRBV28 and TRBJ1-5; 8 bases map to TRBD1. Germline CDR1 and CDR2: MDHEN and SYDVKM. The length of the CDR3 is 17 residues. Losses at the gene ends were 8 bases for V and 3 bases for J; bases not matched to a gene: 15. In DNA form, the CDR3 reads TGTGCCAGCCGGAAGGACAGGGAGGGCACTCTCAATCAGCCCCAGCATTTT. Protein product: CASRKDREGTLNQPQHF.

In this sample, this clonotype turned up a few times. The rearrangement uses TRBV9 and TRBJ2-3; 9 bases map to TRBD2. Looked up from germline, CDR1 is SGDLS and CDR2 is YYNGEE. The CDR3 spans 16 residues. Germline trimming cut 0 bases from V and 2 bases from J; bases unmatched to any gene: 4. CDR3 coding DNA: TGTGCCAGCAGCGTAGGCGGGAGGGGGTCCACAGATACGCAGTATTTT. Amino acid sequence: CASSVGGRGSTDTQYF.